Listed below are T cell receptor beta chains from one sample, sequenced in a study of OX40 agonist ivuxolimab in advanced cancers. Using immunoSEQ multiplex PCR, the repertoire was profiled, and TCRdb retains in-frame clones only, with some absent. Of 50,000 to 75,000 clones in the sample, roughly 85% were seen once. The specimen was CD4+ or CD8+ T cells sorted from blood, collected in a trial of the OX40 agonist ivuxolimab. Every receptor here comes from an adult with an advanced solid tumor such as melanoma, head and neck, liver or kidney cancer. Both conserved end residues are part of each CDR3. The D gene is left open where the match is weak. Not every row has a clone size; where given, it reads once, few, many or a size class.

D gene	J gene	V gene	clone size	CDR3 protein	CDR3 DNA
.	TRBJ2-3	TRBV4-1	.	CASSRSREPGDTQYF	TGCGCCAGCAGCAGAAGCAGGGAACCTGGAGATACGCAGTATTTT
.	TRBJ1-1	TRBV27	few	CASSLWGDPGTEAFF	TGTGCCAGCAGTTTATGGGGGGACCCGGGAACTGAAGCTTTCTTT
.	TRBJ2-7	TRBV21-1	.	CASSEAFGREQYF	TGTGCCAGCAGTGAGGCCTTCGGGCGGGAGCAGTACTTC
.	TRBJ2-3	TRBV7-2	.	CASSSRFGTDTQYF	TGTGCCAGCAGCTCCCGTTTCGGCACAGATACGCAGTATTTT
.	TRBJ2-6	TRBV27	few	CASSASGGSGANVLTF	TGTGCCAGCAGTGCGTCGGGTGGTTCTGGGGCCAACGTCCTGACTTTC
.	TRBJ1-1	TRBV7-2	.	CASSLPKNTEAFF	TGTGCCAGCAGCTTACCTAAGAACACTGAAGCTTTCTTT
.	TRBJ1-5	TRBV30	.	CAWSRTSNQPQHF	TGTGCCTGGAGTCGTACCAGCAATCAGCCCCAGCATTTT
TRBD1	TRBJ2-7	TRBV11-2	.	CASSLGTGLSYEQYF	TGTGCCAGCAGCTTAGGGACAGGTCTCTCCTACGAGCAGTACTTC
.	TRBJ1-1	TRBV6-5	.	CASRRPDGNTEAFF	TGTGCCAGCAGACGCCCCGACGGGAACACTGAAGCTTTCTTT
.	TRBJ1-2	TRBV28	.	CASSLGSLLYGYTF	TGTGCCAGCAGTTTAGGGTCACTTCTTTATGGCTACACCTTC
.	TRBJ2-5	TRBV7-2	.	CASSLPPIADYQETQYF	TGTGCCAGCAGCCTCCCCCCAATAGCGGACTACCAAGAGACCCAGTACTTC
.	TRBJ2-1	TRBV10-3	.	CAISRAQGAYEQFF	TGTGCCATCAGTAGGGCACAGGGTGCGTATGAGCAGTTCTTC
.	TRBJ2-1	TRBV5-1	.	CASSLEGGASYNEQFF	TGCGCCAGCAGCTTGGAGGGCGGGGCGAGCTACAATGAGCAGTTCTTC
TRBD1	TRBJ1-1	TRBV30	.	CAWSYDRGNTEAFF	TGTGCCTGGAGTTATGACAGGGGGAACACTGAAGCTTTCTTT
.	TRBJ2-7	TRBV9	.	CASGYGYEQYF	TGTGCCAGCGGGTATGGTTACGAGCAGTACTTC
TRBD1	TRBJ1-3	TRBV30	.	CAWKAGQTSGNTIYF	TGTGCCTGGAAGGCGGGACAGACCTCTGGAAACACCATATATTTT
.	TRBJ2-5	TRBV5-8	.	CASSLVFSISQETQYF	TGTGCCAGCAGCTTGGTTTTTAGTATCAGCCAAGAGACCCAGTACTTC
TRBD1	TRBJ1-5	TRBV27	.	CASSPTGGRQPQHF	TGTGCCAGCAGTCCCACAGGGGGCCGGCAGCCCCAGCATTTT
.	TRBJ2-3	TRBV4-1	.	CASSQDRGKDTQYF	TGCGCCAGCAGCCAAGACAGGGGAAAAGATACGCAGTATTTT
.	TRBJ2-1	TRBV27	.	CASSSQGPSYNEQFF	TGTGCCAGCAGTTCACAGGGACCCTCCTACAATGAGCAGTTCTTC
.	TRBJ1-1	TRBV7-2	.	CASSLDQVMAAWNTEAFF	TGTGCCAGCAGCTTAGATCAAGTGATGGCAGCTTGGAACACTGAAGCTTTCTTT
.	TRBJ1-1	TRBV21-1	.	CARGGDGDENTEAFF	TGTGCCAGAGGAGGGGACGGGGACGAAAACACTGAAGCTTTCTTT
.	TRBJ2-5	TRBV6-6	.	CASSYYGQETQYF	TGTGCCAGCAGTTACTATGGACAAGAGACCCAGTACTTC
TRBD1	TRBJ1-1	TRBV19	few	CASSGRQGDTEAFF	TGTGCCAGTAGTGGGAGACAGGGGGACACTGAAGCTTTCTTT
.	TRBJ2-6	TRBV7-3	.	CASGRYSGANVLTF	TGTGCCAGCGGTCGGTACTCTGGGGCCAACGTCCTGACTTTC
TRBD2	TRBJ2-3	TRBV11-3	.	CASSTRLAGGTDTQYF	TGTGCCAGCAGCACCCGACTAGCGGGAGGCACAGATACGCAGTATTTT
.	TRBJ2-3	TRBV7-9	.	CASSPGTDFSTDTQYF	TGTGCCAGCAGCCCGGGGACCGACTTTAGCACAGATACGCAGTATTTT
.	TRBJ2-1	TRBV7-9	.	CASSLTGSSYNEQFF	TGTGCCAGCAGCTTAACTGGGAGCTCCTACAATGAGCAGTTCTTC
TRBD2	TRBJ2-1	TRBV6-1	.	CASSPMTSRYNEQFF	TGTGCCAGCAGCCCCATGACTAGCCGGTACAATGAGCAGTTCTTC
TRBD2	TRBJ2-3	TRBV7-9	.	CASSLGRTAGGNTQYF	TGTGCCAGCAGCTTAGGGAGAACAGCGGGGGGGAATACGCAGTATTTT
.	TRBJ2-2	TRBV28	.	CASSSRTGELFF	TGTGCCAGCAGTTCACGGACAGGGGAGCTGTTTTTT
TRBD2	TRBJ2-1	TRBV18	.	CASSLSGFNNEQFF	TGTGCCAGCTCACTTAGCGGGTTCAACAATGAGCAGTTCTTC
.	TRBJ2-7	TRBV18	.	CASSPRSSYEQYF	TGTGCCAGCTCACCTAGAAGTTCCTACGAGCAGTACTTC
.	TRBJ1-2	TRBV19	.	CASSQGRTFGYTF	TGTGCCAGTAGCCAAGGGAGGACGTTTGGCTACACCTTC
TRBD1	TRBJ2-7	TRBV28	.	CASNIPGQGYEQYF	TGTGCCAGCAATATACCGGGACAGGGGTATGAGCAGTACTTC
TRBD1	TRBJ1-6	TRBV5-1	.	CASSLEGQGGSPLHF	TGCGCCAGCAGCTTGGAGGGACAGGGGGGCTCACCCCTCCACTTT
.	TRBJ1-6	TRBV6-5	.	CASSRGSVNSPLHF	TGTGCCAGCAGCCGGGGGTCAGTAAATTCACCCCTCCACTTT
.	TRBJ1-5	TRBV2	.	CASRYSNQPQHF	TGTGCCAGCCGATACAGCAATCAGCCCCAGCATTTT
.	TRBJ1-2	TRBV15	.	CATSRDQGRLQGYTF	TGTGCCACCAGCAGAGACCAGGGCCGGCTGCAAGGCTACACCTTC
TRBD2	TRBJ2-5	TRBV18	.	CASSPKGLAGGETQYF	TGTGCCAGCTCACCAAAAGGACTAGCGGGAGGAGAGACCCAGTACTTC
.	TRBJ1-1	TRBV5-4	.	CASSLFHMNTEAFF	TGTGCCAGCAGCTTGTTCCACATGAACACTGAAGCTTTCTTT
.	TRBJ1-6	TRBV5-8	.	CASSRSIQGSSPLHF	TGTGCCAGCAGCCGTTCGATACAGGGCTCTTCACCCCTCCACTTT
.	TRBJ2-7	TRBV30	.	CAWSVLRVEQYF	TGTGCCTGGAGTGTACTGAGAGTGGAGCAGTACTTC
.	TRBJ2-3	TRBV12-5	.	CASGLVRTATDTQYF	TGTGCTAGTGGTTTGGTCAGGACAGCCACAGATACGCAGTATTTT
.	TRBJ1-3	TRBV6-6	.	CASSPRDTGNTIYF	TGTGCCAGCAGTCCACGGGACACTGGAAACACCATATATTTT
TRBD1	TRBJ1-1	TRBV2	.	CASSEGQGGTEAFF	TGTGCCAGCAGTGAAGGACAGGGGGGAACTGAAGCTTTCTTT
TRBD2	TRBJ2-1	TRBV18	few	CASSPLAGGPVSYNEQFF	TGTGCCAGCTCACCACTAGCGGGAGGGCCGGTCTCCTACAATGAGCAGTTCTTC
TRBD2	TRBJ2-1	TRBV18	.	CASSTTSGFLNEQFF	TGTGCCAGCTCGACGACTAGCGGGTTCCTCAATGAGCAGTTCTTC
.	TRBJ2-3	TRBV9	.	CASSTRSSTDTQYF	TGTGCCAGCAGCACACGGTCTAGCACAGATACGCAGTATTTT
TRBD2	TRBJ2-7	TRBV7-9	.	CASSLVASGNHEQYF	TGTGCCAGCAGCTTAGTGGCTAGCGGGAACCACGAGCAGTACTTC
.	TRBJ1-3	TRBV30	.	CAFQGSASNTIYF	TGTGCCTTCCAGGGGTCGGCGTCAAACACCATATATTTT
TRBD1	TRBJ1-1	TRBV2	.	CASILRGQTNTEAFF	TGTGCCAGCATTCTGCGGGGACAGACGAACACTGAAGCTTTCTTT
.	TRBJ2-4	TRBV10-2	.	CASSESTGENIQYF	TGCGCCAGCAGTGAGTCGACCGGGGAAAACATTCAGTACTTC